This T cell receptor beta chain was sequenced for a study of early T cells in non-severe SARS-CoV-2 infection. TCRdb reanalysed the 5' RACE reads using MiXCR and keeps one entry per CDR3 protein. This table has about 73,000 distinct CDR3 sequences, roughly 15% appearing once. Germline CDR1 and CDR2: MGHDK and SYGVNS. The CDR3 consists of 13 residues. Trimming removed 5 bases at V and 8 bases at J, with 15 bases between. The V gene is TRBV25-1, the J gene TRBJ1-2; maybe TRBD1 (5 bases). Sequenced material: whole blood. The source of this sequence is an adult who was a healthcare worker with PCR-confirmed SARS-CoV-2 infection or an uninfected control (not recorded which). CDR3: CASSFSRVEGYTF. In DNA form, the CDR3 reads TGTGCCAGCAGTTTTTCCAGGGTTGAGGGCTACACCTTC.